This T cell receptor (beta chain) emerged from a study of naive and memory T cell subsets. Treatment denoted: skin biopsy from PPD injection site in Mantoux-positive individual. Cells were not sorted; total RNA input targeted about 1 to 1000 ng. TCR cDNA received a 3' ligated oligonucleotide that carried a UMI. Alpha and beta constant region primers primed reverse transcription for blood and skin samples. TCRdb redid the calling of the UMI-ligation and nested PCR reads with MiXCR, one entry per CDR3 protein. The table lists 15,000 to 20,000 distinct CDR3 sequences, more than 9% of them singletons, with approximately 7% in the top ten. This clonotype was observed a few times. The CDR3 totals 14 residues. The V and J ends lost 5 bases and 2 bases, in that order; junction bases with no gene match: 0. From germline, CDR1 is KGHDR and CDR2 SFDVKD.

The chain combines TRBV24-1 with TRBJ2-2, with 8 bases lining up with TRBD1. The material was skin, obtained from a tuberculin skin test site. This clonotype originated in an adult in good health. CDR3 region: CATSAGGNTGELFF. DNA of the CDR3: TGTGCCACCAGTGCAGGGGGCAACACCGGGGAGCTGTTTTTT.